These 20 T cell receptor beta chains came from one sample sequenced in a study of CD8+CD57+ T cells in acquired aplastic anemia. The TCR beta profiling, which covered VDJ combination and CDR3 sequence, was carried out using genomic DNA as the template. MiXCR, run by TCRdb on the reads, gives a single entry per CDR3 protein. This sample yields about 210,000 distinct CDR3 sequences, of which 34% are seen a single time; roughly 1.1% belongs to the top ten. Sequencing was performed on sorted CD4+, CD8+, or CD8+CD57+ T cells (not recorded which) from PBMCs. These TCRs come from a human donor in good health, serving as a control.

This clonotype was found a few times. A much larger clone differs by one base, so this may be a read error. The chain links TRBV20-1 to TRBJ1-2; unclear D gene. Trimming stripped 4 bases from V and 4 bases from J, with 16 bases between. Germline V gene sequence: CDR1 DFQATT, CDR2 SNEGSKA (reference sequence). CDR3 length: 14 residues. Here the CDR3 DNA reads TGCAGTGCTACCAGAGGTGCAGGAGGCTATGGCTACACCTTC. This codes for CSATRGAGGYGYTF.

This clonotype appeared many times. This chain's CDR3 is CASRPGPSYNSPLHF. CDR3 nucleotide sequence: TGCGCCAGCAGACCCGGACCCTCCTATAATTCACCCCTCCACTTT. The rearrangement links TRBV5-1 to TRBJ1-6; D not certain. Germline CDR1 is SGHRS and CDR2 is YFSETQ. This CDR3 is 15 amino acids long. The V end lost 5 bases, the J end lost 0 bases, and 9 bases lay between the germline ends.

This clonotype was seen repeatedly, ten times or more. The rearrangement uses TRBV11-1 and TRBJ1-2, with a weak D call TRBD1 (6 bases). CDR1 and CDR2 from the germline V gene are SGHAT and FQDESV (reference sequence). V lost 2 bases to trimming and J lost 7 bases, with 26 bases between them. The CDR3 has 18 amino acids. The CDR3 protein is CASSLSSPARGGSGGYTF. The DNA of the CDR3 is TGTGCCAGCAGCTTATCAAGTCCCGCCAGGGGCGGCTCGGGTGGCTACACCTTC.

This clonotype appeared a few times. The chain links TRBV5-4 to TRBJ2-5, with D perhaps matching TRBD2 (5 bases). The germline V and J ends were trimmed by 4 bases and 5 bases, with 15 bases remaining between them. Per the germline V gene, CDR1 is SGHNT and CDR2 is YYREEE (reference sequence). The CDR3 consists of 14 residues. In DNA form, the CDR3 reads TGTGCCAGCAGCCCGGACTCGAGGTACGAGACCCAGTACTTC. Its protein product is CASSPDSRYETQYF.

V gene TRBV30 combines with J gene TRBJ1-5, with 9 positions matching TRBD1. Trimming cost V 0 bases and J 0 bases; bases outside gene matches: 15. Germline V lookup: CDR1 GTSNPN, CDR2 SVGIG (reference sequence). The CDR3 covers 20 residues. In DNA form, the CDR3 reads TGTGCCTGGAGTGTACCGAGGACAGGGGTATTGAGAGTTAGCAATCAGCCCCAGCATTTT. Translated, it gives CAWSVPRTGVLRVSNQPQHF.

This clonotype came up a few times. The CDR3 DNA follows: TGTGCCTGGACCCCGTTCCAGGGGGCGCGAAATTATGGTGAGCAGTTCTTC. Its protein is CAWTPFQGARNYGEQFF. This chain links TRBV30 with TRBJ2-1; 8 positions match TRBD1. This CDR3 comprises 17 residues. Germline assignment: CDR1 GTSNPN and CDR2 SVGIG (reference sequence). V lost 4 bases, J lost 9 bases, and 20 bases stayed unmatched. Filled out from reference TRBV30 and TRBJ2-1, the complete variable domain reads SQTIHQWPATLVQPVGSPLSLECTVEGTSNPNLYWYRQAAGRGLQLLFYSVGIGQISSEVPQNLSASRPQDRQFILSSKKLLLSDSGFYLCAWTPFQGARNYGEQFFGPGTRLTVL.

This clonotype was recorded once. The gene calls are TRBV6-2 or TRBV6-3 and TRBJ2-3; a weak D match, TRBD1 (5 bases). Trimming pared 4 bases from V and 4 bases from J, leaving 24 bases between. Germline V gene data show CDR1 as MNHEY and CDR2 as SVGEGT. The length of the CDR3 is 18 residues. In DNA form, the CDR3 reads TGTGCCAGCAGTTCCTCAAGGGGATGGACATCCTACGCAGATACGCAGTATTTT. Protein sequence: CASSSSRGWTSYADTQYF.

This clonotype was observed a few times. J is TRBJ2-3 and V is TRBV4-2, with 7 bases aligning to TRBD1. In germline, CDR1 is LGHNA, CDR2 YNFKEQ. V gave up 3 bases and J gave up 1 base; unmatched junction bases: 7. The CDR3 consists of 16 residues. CDR3 DNA sequence: TGTGCCAGCAGCCAGCTTAGGACAGGCGGCACAGATACGCAGTATTTT. It specifies CASSQLRTGGTDTQYF.

The V and J genes are TRBV30 and TRBJ2-7, with a possible D match to TRBD2 (6 bases). From germline, CDR1 is GTSNPN and CDR2 SVGIG (reference sequence). The CDR3 is 14 amino acids. Trimming removed 6 bases at V and 0 bases at J, with 15 bases between. The CDR3 here is CACRGAGSSYEQYF. CDR3 nucleotides: TGTGCCTGTCGGGGCGCGGGGAGCTCCTACGAGCAGTACTTC.

This clonotype was counted at least ten times. The chain recombines TRBV9 with TRBJ1-2; tentatively, D is TRBD1 (5 bases). Germline CDR1 reads SGDLS; CDR2 reads YYNGEE. V lost 0 bases, J lost 7 bases, and 7 bases lay in between. The CDR3 sequence is 12 residues long. The CDR3 nucleotides are TGTGCCAGCAGCGTAGGAGGGGCTGGCTACACCTTC. This sequence encodes CASSVGGAGYTF. The entire variable domain, with the rest obtained from reference TRBV9 and TRBJ1-2, is as follows: DSGVTQTPKHLITATGQRVTLRCSPRSGDLSVYWYQQSLDQGLQFLIQYYNGEERAKGNILERFSAQQFPDLHSELNLSSLELGDSALYFCASSVGGAGYTFGSGTRLTVV.

The chain combines TRBV11-3 with TRBJ2-2; D unresolved. Germline V gene data show CDR1 as SGHNT and CDR2 as YENEEA. The length of the CDR3 is 14 residues. Trimming took off 5 bases at V and 6 bases at J, with 13 bases between the two ends. In DNA, the CDR3 is TGTGCCAGCAGCGATCGTTGGCAGTCCGGGGAGCTGTTTTTT. It codes for CASSDRWQSGELFF.

The table lists this clonotype with a count of one. This rearrangement joins TRBV19 to TRBJ2-2, with 9 bases aligning to TRBD1. With 6 bases clipped from V and 8 bases from J, the junction kept 16 bases outside the gene matches. The CDR3 is 17 amino acids. Germline lookup yields CDR1 LNHDA and CDR2 SQIVND (reference sequence). In nucleotides, the CDR3 is TGTGCCAGTAGCGCAGAAGGGACAGGGTGGCTTATTGGGGAGCTGTTTTTT. This sequence encodes CASSAEGTGWLIGELFF.

This clonotype appeared many times. The rearrangement uses TRBV5-1 and TRBJ1-1; the match to TRBD1 covers 9 bases. In germline, CDR1 is SGHRS, CDR2 YFSETQ. With 3 bases clipped from V and 7 bases from J, the junction kept 4 bases outside the gene matches. CDR3 length: 13 residues. In nucleotides, the CDR3 is TGCGCCAGCAGCTGGGACAGGGCAATTGAAGCTTTCTTT. Translation: CASSWDRAIEAFF.

V gene TRBV15 combines with J gene TRBJ2-1; D is undetermined. The V gene lost 4 bases and the J gene lost 0 bases, with 10 bases spanning the gap. The germline V gene has CDR1 LNHNV and CDR2 YYDKDF (reference sequence). The CDR3 extends over 15 amino acids. CDR3 coding DNA: TGTGCCACCAGCAAGGGATCGAGCTCCTACAATGAGCAGTTCTTC. Protein: CATSKGSSSYNEQFF.

J is TRBJ2-1 and V is TRBV24-1; TRBD2 matches 9 bases. V was pared by 9 bases and J by 4 bases, with 6 bases of the junction left unmatched. CDR3 length: 14 residues. CDR1 KGHDR and CDR2 SFDVKD come from the germline V gene. CDR3 sequence: CATSSGGRYNEQFF. The CDR3 DNA sequence: TGTGCCACCTCCAGCGGGGGGCGGTACAATGAGCAGTTCTTC.

This clonotype was observed at least ten times. The chain recombines TRBV19 with TRBJ2-7; a possible D gene is TRBD2 (5 bases). The CDR3 is made up of 15 amino acids. V was shortened by 8 bases and J by 6 bases, with 23 bases between the two germline ends. Germline V gives CDR1 LNHDA, CDR2 SQIVND (reference sequence). CDR3 coding DNA: TGTGCCAGTTCCCTGGGCGGGTCCGGTTGGAGCGAGCAGTACTTC. Its protein product is CASSLGGSGWSEQYF.

The gene calls are TRBV10-3 and TRBJ1-2; TRBD1 matches 10 bases. Germline V CDR1 and CDR2: ENHRY, SYGVKD. This CDR3 comprises 15 residues. V lost 6 bases to trimming and J lost 2 bases; unmatched junction nucleotides: 6. The CDR3 DNA is TGTGCCATCAGCGACGACAGGGGGCGAAACTATGGCTACACCTTC. Translated, it gives CAISDDRGRNYGYTF.

This clonotype has more than one count but fewer than ten. V is TRBV7-2 and J is TRBJ1-3; 9 bases align to TRBD1. Germline trimming cut 4 bases from V and 4 bases from J; bases unmatched to any gene: 5. The CDR3 is made up of 15 amino acids. Germline loops: CDR1 SGHTA, CDR2 FQGNSA. For the CDR3, the DNA is TGTGCCAGCAGCTCGTACAGGGGGCAGGGAAACACCATATATTTT. The encoded protein is CASSSYRGQGNTIYF. Full variable domain (missing parts from reference TRBV7-2 and TRBJ1-3): GAGVSQSPSNKVTEKGKDVELRCDPISGHTALYWYRQSLGQGLEFLIYFQGNSAPDKSGLPSDRFSAERTGGSVSTLTIQRTQQEDSAVYLCASSSYRGQGNTIYFGEGSWLTVV.

This sequence joins TRBV28 and TRBJ1-1; TRBD1 is a possible D gene (5 bases). The V gene's germline CDR1 is MDHEN and CDR2 SYDVKM. CDR3 size: 15 residues. The V and J ends lost 6 bases and 1 base respectively, with 15 bases between them. This chain's CDR3 is CASRTKGLGNTEAFF. The CDR3, as DNA: TGTGCCAGCAGGACAAAGGGGCTGGGGAACACTGAAGCTTTCTTT.

V is TRBV7-9 and J is TRBJ2-7; D unresolved. The CDR3 spans 13 residues. Germline loops: CDR1 SEHNR, CDR2 FQNEAQ (reference sequence). V was shortened by 5 bases and J by 2 bases, with 10 bases between the two germline ends. Here the CDR3 reads CASSPSPTYEQYF. Written as DNA, the CDR3 is TGTGCCAGCAGCCCTAGTCCTACCTACGAGCAGTACTTC.